This T cell receptor (beta chain) was retrieved from a study of control samples from healthy donors and cancer patients. Libraries were prepared by immunoSEQ multiplex PCR; TCRdb keeps only in-frame clonotypes and omits some of them. Here the sample spans around 100,000 clones, about 87% being singletons. This clone was seen once. This CDR3 has 14 amino acids. Trimming stripped 4 bases from V and 4 bases from J, with 11 bases between. From germline, CDR1 is GTSNPN and CDR2 SVGIG (reference sequence). This clonotype originated in a woman in her 70s in good health. Sequences were obtained from blood. The V gene is TRBV30, the J gene TRBJ2-6, with D perhaps TRBD1 (5 bases). The CDR3 DNA reads TGTGCCTGGAATCAGGGCCCCGGGGCCAACGTCCTGACTTTC. It yields the protein CAWNQGPGANVLTF.